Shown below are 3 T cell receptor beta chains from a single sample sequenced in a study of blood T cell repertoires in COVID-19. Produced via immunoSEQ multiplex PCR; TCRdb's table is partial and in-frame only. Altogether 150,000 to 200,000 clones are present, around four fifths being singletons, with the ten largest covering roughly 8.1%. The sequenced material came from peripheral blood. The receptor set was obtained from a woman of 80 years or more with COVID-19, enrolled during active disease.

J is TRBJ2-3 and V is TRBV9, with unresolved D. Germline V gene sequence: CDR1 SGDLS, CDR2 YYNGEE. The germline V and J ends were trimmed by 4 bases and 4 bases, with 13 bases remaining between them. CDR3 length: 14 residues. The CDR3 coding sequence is TGTGCCAGCAGCTCTCGCCTGGGCGCAGATACGCAGTATTTT. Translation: CASSSRLGADTQYF.

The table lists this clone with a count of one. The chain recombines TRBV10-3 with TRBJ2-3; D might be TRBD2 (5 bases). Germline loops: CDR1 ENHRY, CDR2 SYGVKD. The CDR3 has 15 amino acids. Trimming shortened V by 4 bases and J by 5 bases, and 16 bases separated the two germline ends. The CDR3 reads CAISAPNSEGDTQYF. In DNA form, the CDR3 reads TGTGCCATCAGTGCCCCCAATAGTGAGGGAGATACGCAGTATTTT.

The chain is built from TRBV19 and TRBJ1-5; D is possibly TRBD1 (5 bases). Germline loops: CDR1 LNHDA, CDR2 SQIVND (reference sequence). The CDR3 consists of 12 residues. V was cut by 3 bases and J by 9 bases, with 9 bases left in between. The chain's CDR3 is CASSILQGPQHF. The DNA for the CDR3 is TGTGCCAGTAGTATCCTCCAGGGGCCCCAGCATTTT.